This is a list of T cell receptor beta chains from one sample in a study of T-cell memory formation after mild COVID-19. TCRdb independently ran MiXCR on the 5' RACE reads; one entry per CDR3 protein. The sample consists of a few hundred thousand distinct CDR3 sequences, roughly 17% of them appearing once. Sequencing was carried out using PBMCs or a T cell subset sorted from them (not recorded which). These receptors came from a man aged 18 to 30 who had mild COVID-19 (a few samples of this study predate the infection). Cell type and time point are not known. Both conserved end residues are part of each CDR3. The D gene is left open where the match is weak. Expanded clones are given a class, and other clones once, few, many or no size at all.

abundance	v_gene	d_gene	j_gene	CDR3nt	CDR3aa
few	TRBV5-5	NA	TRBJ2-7	TGTGCCAGCACTCTGAACCCGCGGGCCGACAACTCCTACGAGCAGTACTTC	CASTLNPRADNSYEQYF
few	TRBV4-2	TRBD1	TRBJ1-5	TGTGCCAGCAGCCTCCAGGGGGGAGTAGGTCAGCCCCAGCATTTT	CASSLQGGVGQPQHF
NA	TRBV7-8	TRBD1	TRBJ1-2	TGTGCCAGCAGCGACAGACAGGGCAAGGGCTACACCTTC	CASSDRQGKGYTF
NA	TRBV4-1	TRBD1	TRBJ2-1	TGCGCCAGCAGCCAGGGGACAGGGGACAATGAGCAGTTCTTC	CASSQGTGDNEQFF
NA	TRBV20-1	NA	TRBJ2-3	TGCAGTGCTCCCAGACGGGGTGGGGATACGCAGTATTTT	CSAPRRGGDTQYF
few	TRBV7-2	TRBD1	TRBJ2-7	TGTGCCAGCAGCTTGACCGGGACAGTATCCTACGAGCAGTACTTC	CASSLTGTVSYEQYF
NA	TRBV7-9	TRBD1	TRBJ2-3	TGTGCCAGCAGCGTCCCCGGGACAGGGGGATCAGATACGCAGTATTTT	CASSVPGTGGSDTQYF
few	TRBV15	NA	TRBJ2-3	TGTGCCACCAGCAGAGCCGGGGTAGCAGGTCGGGGCACAGATACGCAGTATTTT	CATSRAGVAGRGTDTQYF
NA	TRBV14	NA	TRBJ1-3	TGTGCCAGCAGCCAAGTAGCAGGGTCTGGAAACACCATATATTTT	CASSQVAGSGNTIYF
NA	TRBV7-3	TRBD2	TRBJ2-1	TGTGCCAGCAGCATCCCTAGCGGGGGCAACAATGAGCAGTTCTTC	CASSIPSGGNNEQFF
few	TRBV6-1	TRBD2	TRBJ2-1	TGTGCCAGCAAGGGCGGGGGCTCCTACAATGAGCAGTTCTTC	CASKGGGSYNEQFF
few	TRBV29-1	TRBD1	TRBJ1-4	TGCAGCGTTGAAGGGGACAGGGCTGGGAGTAATGAAAAACTGTTTTTT	CSVEGDRAGSNEKLFF
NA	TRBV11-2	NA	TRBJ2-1	TGTGCCAGCAGCTTTCTAGCTACCGATGAGCAGTTCTTC	CASSFLATDEQFF
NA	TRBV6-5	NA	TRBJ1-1	TGTGCCAGCAGATTATCAGGGTGGGGTGACACTGAAGCTTTCTTT	CASRLSGWGDTEAFF
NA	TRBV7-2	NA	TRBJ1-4	TGTGCCAGCAGCCCTGGAGGGAACGGTTTAAAACTGTTTTTT	CASSPGGNGLKLFF
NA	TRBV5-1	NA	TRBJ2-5	TGCGCCAGCCGGCAGGGGTTCCAAGAGACCCAGTACTTC	CASRQGFQETQYF
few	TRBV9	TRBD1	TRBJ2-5	TGTGCCAGCAGCATGGGGACAGGGCAAGAGACCCAGTACTTC	CASSMGTGQETQYF
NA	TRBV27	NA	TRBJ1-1	TGTGCCAGCAGTCGTGTGGGGGGCCGGGGGGTGAACACTGAAGCTTTCTTT	CASSRVGGRGVNTEAFF
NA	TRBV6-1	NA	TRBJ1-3	TGTGCCAGCAGTCGCCAGGAGGTCGCGTCCGGAAACACCATATATTTT	CASSRQEVASGNTIYF
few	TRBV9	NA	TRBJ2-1	TGTGCCAGCAGCCCCCAATCCTCCTACAATGAGCAGTTCTTC	CASSPQSSYNEQFF
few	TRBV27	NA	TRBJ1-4	TGTGCCAGCAGTTTAAGTCCAGAGGGTGAAAAACTGTTTTTT	CASSLSPEGEKLFF
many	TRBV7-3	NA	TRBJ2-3	TGTGCCAGCAGCTTCCAGGGACACACAGATACGCAGTATTTT	CASSFQGHTDTQYF
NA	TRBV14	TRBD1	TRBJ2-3	TGTGCCAGCAGTCTGGACAGGGGGCGTCGTCCAACCCAGGGGCTCAGCACAGATACGCAGTATTTT	CASSLDRGRRPTQGLSTDTQYF
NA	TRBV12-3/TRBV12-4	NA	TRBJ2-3	TGTGCCAGCAGCCGGTCGGGTTCAGATACGCAGTATTTT	CASSRSGSDTQYF
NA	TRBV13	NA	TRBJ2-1	TGTGCCAGCAGCATCCTGGGGGGAGAGCAGTTCTTC	CASSILGGEQFF
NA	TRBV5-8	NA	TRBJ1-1	TGTGCCAGCAGCTTCGGGCAGGGGAGGACTGAAGCTTTCTTT	CASSFGQGRTEAFF
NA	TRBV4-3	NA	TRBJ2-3	TGCGCCAGCAGCCAAGGTCGCTCAGATACGCAGTATTTT	CASSQGRSDTQYF
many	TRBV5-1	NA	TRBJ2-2	TGCGCCAGCAGCCCATCGACGGGAAACACCGGGGAGCTGTTTTTT	CASSPSTGNTGELFF
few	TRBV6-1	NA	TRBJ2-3	TGTGCCAGCAGTGCTGGGACCAATCGGGATACGCAGTATTTT	CASSAGTNRDTQYF
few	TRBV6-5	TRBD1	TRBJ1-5	TGTGCCAGCAGTGTCCGTGGGACAGGGGGCCGAAATCAGCCCCAGCATTTT	CASSVRGTGGRNQPQHF
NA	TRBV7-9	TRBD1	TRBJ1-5	TGTGCCAGCAGCCCGGGACAGGGGATTCAGCCCCAGCATTTT	CASSPGQGIQPQHF
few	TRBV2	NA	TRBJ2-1	TGTGCCAGCAGTGTTAGCCCGGTTTCCTACAATGAGCAGTTCTTC	CASSVSPVSYNEQFF
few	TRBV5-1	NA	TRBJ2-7	TGCGCCAGCAGCTTGGATCTTGACGAGCAGTACTTC	CASSLDLDEQYF
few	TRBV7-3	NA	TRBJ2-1	TGTGCCAGCAGCTTAGACAGCAATGAGCAGTTCTTC	CASSLDSNEQFF
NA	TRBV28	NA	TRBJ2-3	TGTGCCAGCAGTTTAACCGGAGGGTGGAATACGCAGTATTTT	CASSLTGGWNTQYF
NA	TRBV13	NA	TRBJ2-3	TGTGCCAGCAGCTTAACTGGTCCGGAGTATTTT	CASSLTGPEYF
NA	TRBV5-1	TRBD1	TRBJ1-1	TGCGCCAGCAGCCCTGGACAGGGGTATCTTACGAGTGAAGCTTTCTTT	CASSPGQGYLTSEAFF
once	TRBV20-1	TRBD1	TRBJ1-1	TGCAGTGCTAGAACGGGACAGTTCGTTACTGAAGCTTTCTTT	CSARTGQFVTEAFF
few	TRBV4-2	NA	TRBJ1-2	TGTGCCAGCAGCCAAGATTCGTGGCAGGGAAGGAATCGGTATGGCTACACCTTC	CASSQDSWQGRNRYGYTF
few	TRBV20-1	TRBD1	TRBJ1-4	TGCAGTGGGACAGGGGGCGCAACTAATGAAAAACTGTTTTTT	CSGTGGATNEKLFF
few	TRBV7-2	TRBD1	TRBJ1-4	TGTGCCAGCAGCCGAGGCCGAGTGAGGACAGGGGGCGGAAAACTGTTTTTT	CASSRGRVRTGGGKLFF
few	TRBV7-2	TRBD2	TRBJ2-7	TGTGCCAGCACGGGGGGGACCTCAGGGAGGGAGCAGTACTTC	CASTGGTSGREQYF
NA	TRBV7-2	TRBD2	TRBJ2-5	TGTGCCAGCAGCTTAGGAGCGTCTAGCGGGGTAGAGACCCAGTACTTC	CASSLGASSGVETQYF
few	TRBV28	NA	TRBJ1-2	TGTGCCACCTACCACAAGTATGGCTACACCTTC	CATYHKYGYTF
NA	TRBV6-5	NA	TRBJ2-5	TGTGCCAACCTACTCCGGACCCAGTACTTC	CANLLRTQYF
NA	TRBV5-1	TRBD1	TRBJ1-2	TGCGCCAGCACTTACATTACAGGGGCTACTTATGGCTACACCTTC	CASTYITGATYGYTF
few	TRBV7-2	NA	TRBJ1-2	TGTGCCAGCAGCTTCCAGACAGGCGGTTATGGCTACACCTTC	CASSFQTGGYGYTF
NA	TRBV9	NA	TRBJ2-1	TGTGCCTCATCGCGGGGTACCAATGAGCAGTTCTTC	CASSRGTNEQFF
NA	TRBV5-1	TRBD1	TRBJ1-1	TGCGCCAGCAGAGGGACAGGGGGCGGTGAAGCTTTCTTT	CASRGTGGGEAFF
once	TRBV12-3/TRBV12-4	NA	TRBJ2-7	TGTGCCAGCAGCTCCCGGGGACCCCACGAGCAGTACTTC	CASSSRGPHEQYF
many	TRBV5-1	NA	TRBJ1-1	TGCGCCAGCAGCTTGGATTGGGCAGATGGAGCTTTCTTT	CASSLDWADGAFF
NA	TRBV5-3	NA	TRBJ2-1	TGTGCCAGAATAACCTTCCTAGAAACCCCTCCCCCTGAGCAGTTCTTC	CARITFLETPPPEQFF
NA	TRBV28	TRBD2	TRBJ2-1	TGTGCCAGCAGTCCAGGGACTAGAAGGGGACGGGGGTTCTTC	CASSPGTRRGRGFF
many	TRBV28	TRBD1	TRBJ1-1	TGTGCCAGCAGTGGACCCGGGACAGGGTCTTTCTTT	CASSGPGTGSFF
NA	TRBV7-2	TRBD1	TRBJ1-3	TGTGCCAGCAGCCAGACAGGGTCTGGAAACACCATATATTTT	CASSQTGSGNTIYF